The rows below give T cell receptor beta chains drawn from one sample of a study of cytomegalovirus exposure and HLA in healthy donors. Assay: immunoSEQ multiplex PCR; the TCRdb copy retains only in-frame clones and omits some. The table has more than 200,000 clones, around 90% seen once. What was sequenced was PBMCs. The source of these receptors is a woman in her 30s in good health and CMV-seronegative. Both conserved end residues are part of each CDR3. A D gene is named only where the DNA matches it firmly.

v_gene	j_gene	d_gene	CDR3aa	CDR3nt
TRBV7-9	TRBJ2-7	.	CASSLAMPLEQYF	TGTGCCAGCAGCTTAGCGATGCCCCTCGAGCAGTACTTC
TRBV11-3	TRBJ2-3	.	CASSSPSTDTQYF	TGTGCCAGCAGCTCACCCAGCACAGATACGCAGTATTTT
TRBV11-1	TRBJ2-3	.	CASSPRRAGIGTQYF	TGTGCCAGCAGCCCAAGGAGGGCAGGGATAGGTACGCAGTATTTT
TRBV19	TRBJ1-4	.	CASSPLPVPTNEKLFF	TGTGCCAGTAGTCCCCTCCCGGTTCCAACTAATGAAAAACTGTTTTTT
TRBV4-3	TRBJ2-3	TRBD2	CASSQDWVSGTGSTDTQYF	TGCGCCAGCAGCCAAGATTGGGTTAGCGGGACGGGGAGCACAGATACGCAGTATTTT
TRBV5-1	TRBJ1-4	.	CASSLAFEKLFF	TGCGCCAGCAGCTTGGCCTTTGAAAAACTGTTTTTT
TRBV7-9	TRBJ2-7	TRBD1	CASSPRTGKGYEQYF	TGTGCCAGCAGCCCAAGGACAGGGAAAGGATACGAGCAGTACTTC
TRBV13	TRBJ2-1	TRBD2	CASSLEGTIGEQFF	TGTGCCAGCAGCTTAGAGGGGACTATCGGTGAGCAGTTCTTC
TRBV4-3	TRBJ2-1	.	CASGTHEQFF	TGCGCCAGCGGAACACATGAGCAGTTCTTC
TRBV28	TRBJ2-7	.	CASSPSYSTYEQYF	TGTGCCAGCAGCCCAAGTTATTCAACCTACGAGCAGTACTTC
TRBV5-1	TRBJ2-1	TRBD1	CASSPGQTYNEQFF	TGCGCCAGCAGCCCGGGACAGACCTACAATGAGCAGTTCTTC
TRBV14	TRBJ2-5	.	CASSQAGQETQYF	TGTGCCAGCAGCCAGGCAGGCCAAGAGACCCAGTACTTC
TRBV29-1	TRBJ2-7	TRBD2	CSGSSGRAGYEQYF	TGCAGCGGATCTAGCGGGAGGGCCGGATACGAGCAGTACTTC
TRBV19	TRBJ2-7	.	CASSIEFTATYEQYF	TGTGCCAGTAGTATAGAATTCACCGCAACCTACGAGCAGTACTTC
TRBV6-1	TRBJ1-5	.	CASLGMSNQPQHF	TGTGCCAGCCTGGGGATGAGCAATCAGCCCCAGCATTTT
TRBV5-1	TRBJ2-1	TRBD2	CASSPGTSGYNEQFF	TGCGCCAGCAGCCCCGGGACTAGCGGTTACAATGAGCAGTTCTTC